The next 23 T cell receptor beta chains were all read from a single sample in a study of cytomegalovirus exposure and HLA in healthy donors. The PCR was carried out with 60 Vbeta primers and 13 Jbeta primers. Profiling relied on immunoSEQ multiplex PCR, and the TCRdb table lists in-frame clones only, not all of them. The sample yields over 85,000 clones, about 77% seen once. The sample consisted of PBMCs. The receptors shown here come from a middle-aged man in good health and CMV-seronegative.

The gene calls are TRBV5-4 and TRBJ2-1; a weak D match, TRBD1 (6 bases). This CDR3 spans 14 amino acids. Germline CDR1 is SGHNT and CDR2 is YYREEE (reference sequence). The germline V and J ends were trimmed by 1 base and 4 bases, with 9 bases remaining between them. In DNA, the CDR3 is TGTGCCAGCAGCTTGTTTGGACAGTACAATGAGCAGTTCTTC. Amino acid sequence: CASSLFGQYNEQFF.

The V and J genes are TRBV5-8 and TRBJ2-4; D gene unclear. This CDR3 region has 16 residues. The ends were cut back, 4 bases at V and 0 bases at J, with 14 bases in the middle. Germline V gene lookup returns CDR1 SGHTS and CDR2 YDEGEE. The chain's CDR3 is CASSHLRTEAKNIQYF. DNA for the CDR3: TGTGCCAGCAGCCACCTCCGAACAGAAGCCAAAAACATTCAGTACTTC.

The rearrangement joins TRBV30 to TRBJ2-5, with a weak D call TRBD2 (6 bases). The closer fit of TRBJ2-7 to the DNA end suggests the J call may be wrong. The CDR3 totals 15 residues. Germline CDR1 GTSNPN, CDR2 SVGIG (reference sequence). In DNA form, the CDR3 reads TGTGCCTGGACTGGGGCGGGAACAGGCCCCTACGAGCAGTACTTC. Translating gives CAWTGAGTGPYEQYF.

This chain connects TRBV27 to TRBJ1-5, with no clear D. Germline CDR1 MNHEY, CDR2 SMNVEV (reference sequence). The V end lost 6 bases, the J end lost 4 bases, and 16 bases lay between the germline ends. The CDR3 runs to 15 residues. CDR3 in amino acids: CASRLSLSGNQPQHF. CDR3 DNA: TGTGCCAGCAGACTATCACTGTCGGGGAATCAGCCCCAGCATTTT.

Of note for this clone: Its ends do not fully match the called genes, so a read error is possible. The V gene is TRBV7-9, the J gene TRBJ1-5; unclear D gene. The CDR3 extends over 12 amino acids. From germline, CDR1 is SEHNR and CDR2 FQNEAQ (reference sequence). CDR3 in amino acids: CSSSFSDQPQHF. The CDR3 DNA follows: TGTTCCAGCAGCTTTTCCGATCAGCCCCAGCATTTT.

The V call is TRBV28, the J call TRBJ1-2; D is possibly TRBD1 (6 bases). Trimming removed 3 bases from V and 4 bases from J, with 12 bases in between. Germline values: CDR1 MDHEN, CDR2 SYDVKM. The CDR3 has 14 residues. In nucleotides, the CDR3 is TGTGCCAGCAGTTTGAACCTCAGGGGCTATGGCTACACCTTC. Amino acids: CASSLNLRGYGYTF.

This CDR3 reads CAWNEEGIGTEAFF. The CDR3 DNA is TGTGCCTGGAACGAGGAGGGCATCGGCACTGAAGCTTTCTTT. V and J are TRBV30 and TRBJ1-1; D not resolved. The CDR3 is 14 amino acids. Trimming stripped 4 bases from V and 4 bases from J, with 16 bases between. The germline V gene has CDR1 GTSNPN and CDR2 SVGIG (reference sequence).

The chain carries TRBV6-1 and TRBJ2-7; the D gene is possibly TRBD1 (5 bases). V lost 6 bases and J lost 3, with 12 bases in between. This CDR3 contains 13 residues. Germline loops: CDR1 MNHNS, CDR2 SASEGT. CDR3 loop: CASRDGQGYEQYF. CDR3 nucleotide sequence: TGTGCCAGCAGGGACGGGCAGGGCTACGAGCAGTACTTC.

The chain combines TRBV19 with TRBJ2-1; no definite D call. CDR3 length: 12 residues. Deletions cut 3 bases from V and 9 bases from J, with 9 bases between. Germline V gives CDR1 LNHDA, CDR2 SQIVND (reference sequence). CDR3 DNA: TGTGCCAGTAGTATCCGTCTAGGTGAGCAGTTCTTC. This gives the protein CASSIRLGEQFF.

This chain connects TRBV30 to TRBJ2-7; maybe TRBD2 (6 bases). The CDR3 extends over 11 amino acids. Germline CDR1 is GTSNPN and CDR2 is SVGIG (reference sequence). V lost 4 bases and J 9 bases, leaving 13 bases between the germline ends. The CDR3 sequence is CAWNSGTWQYF. The CDR3 coding sequence is TGTGCCTGGAACTCGGGGACTTGGCAGTACTTC.

This chain links TRBV5-1 with TRBJ1-1; TRBD1 is a possible D gene (6 bases). Trimming removed 0 bases at V and 8 bases at J, with 14 bases between. Germline V gene sequence: CDR1 SGHRS, CDR2 YFSETQ. This CDR3 is 14 amino acids long. CDR3 sequence reads: CASSLAGQSSEAFF. The CDR3 DNA sequence: TGCGCCAGCAGCTTGGCCGGACAGTCATCCGAAGCTTTCTTT. Full variable domain (remainder filled in from reference TRBV5-1 and TRBJ1-1): KAGVTQTPRYLIKTRGQQVTLSCSPISGHRSVSWYQQTPGQGLQFLFEYFSETQRNKGNFPGRFSGRQFSNSRSEMNVSTLELGDSALYLCASSLAGQSSEAFFGQGTRLTVV.

This clone appeared a few times. J is TRBJ2-7 and V is TRBV10-3, with TRBD1 identical over 11 bases. This CDR3 region has 12 residues. Germline V gene sequence: CDR1 ENHRY, CDR2 SYGVKD. V shed 10 bases, J shed 8 bases, and the junction held 7 bases outside the gene matches. The CDR3 loop reads CATGTGGRQQYF. The CDR3 DNA reads as TGTGCCACCGGGACAGGGGGTCGGCAGCAGTACTTC.

This rearrangement joins TRBV5-6 to TRBJ2-1, with 9 nucleotides matching TRBD1. CDR3 length equals 15 residues. V trimming: 2 bases; J trimming: 6 bases; junction bases outside the gene matches: 6. Germline V gene lookup returns CDR1 SGHDT and CDR2 YYEEEE. CDR3 loop: CASSFWDRVSNEQFF. Written as DNA, the CDR3 is TGTGCCAGCAGCTTTTGGGACAGGGTCAGCAATGAGCAGTTCTTC.

This chain links TRBV29-1 with TRBJ1-4; D is perhaps TRBD1 (6 bases). V dropped 3 bases and J dropped 13 bases, with 12 bases sitting between them. CDR3 size: 11 residues. The germline CDR1 and CDR2 sequences are SQVTM and ANQGSEA. The CDR3 region has the DNA TGCAGCGTTGACTCAGGGGTTGGACTGTTTTTT. It codes for CSVDSGVGLFF.

This chain uses TRBV11-2 with TRBJ2-3, with D hard to call. CDR3 size: 14 residues. Germline V gene data show CDR1 as SGHAT and CDR2 as FQNNGV. V lost 5 bases, J lost 0 bases, and 9 bases lay in between. The CDR3 coding sequence is TGTGCCAGCAGCCTCACGAGGAGCACAGATACGCAGTATTTT. Its translation: CASSLTRSTDTQYF.

Only a few counts were recorded for this clone. CDR3 in DNA: TGTGCCAGCAGTACGACTAGCACAGATACGCAGTATTTT. Translating it yields CASSTTSTDTQYF. V usage is TRBV2 and J usage is TRBJ2-3; no firm D call. This CDR3 comprises 13 residues. Germline CDR1 is SNHLY and CDR2 is FYNNEI. Between the trimmed V and J ends, which lost 5 bases and 0 bases, there was a span of 6 bases.

In nucleotides, the CDR3 is TGTGCCAGCAGCGCCCGGGACAGTCACCATACGCAGTATTTT. It specifies CASSARDSHHTQYF. The rearrangement joins TRBV9 to TRBJ2-3, with 7 bases fitting TRBD1. Germline CDR1 reads SGDLS; CDR2 reads YYNGEE. This CDR3 spans 14 amino acids. V shed 3 bases, J shed 7 bases, and the junction held 8 bases outside the gene matches. The full variable domain, its missing parts supplied by reference TRBV9 and TRBJ2-3, is DSGVTQTPKHLITATGQRVTLRCSPRSGDLSVYWYQQSLDQGLQFLIQYYNGEERAKGNILERFSAQQFPDLHSELNLSSLELGDSALYFCASSARDSHHTQYFGPGTRLTVL.

The chain uses TRBV6-5 and TRBJ1-5; a weak D match, TRBD1 (5 bases). The CDR3 runs to 15 residues. Trimming removed 0 bases from V and 7 bases from J, with 13 bases in between. The germline CDR1 and CDR2 sequences are MNHEY and SVGAGI. The CDR3 loop reads CASSYSGANGQPQHF. The CDR3 region has the DNA TGTGCCAGCAGTTACTCAGGGGCGAACGGACAGCCCCAGCATTTT.

This sequence joins TRBV5-1 and TRBJ2-5; 12 positions match TRBD1. Germline V gene data show CDR1 as SGHRS and CDR2 as YFSETQ. V shed 4 bases, J shed 6 bases, and the junction held 19 bases outside the gene matches. The CDR3 spans 19 residues. The CDR3 region is CASSPSSITGTGGGKTQYF. Written as DNA, the CDR3 is TGCGCCAGCAGCCCCAGTTCGATTACCGGGACAGGGGGCGGTAAGACCCAGTACTTC.

This clone has only a few counts. J is TRBJ2-5 and V is TRBV15, with D possibly TRBD1 on 6 matching bases. Germline CDR1 reads LNHNV; CDR2 reads YYDKDF (reference sequence). The CDR3 has 16 amino acids. V was cut by 0 bases and J by 1 base, with 12 bases left in between. Here the CDR3 reads CATSREIQGFQETQYF. The CDR3 DNA reads TGTGCCACCAGCAGAGAAATACAGGGTTTCCAAGAGACCCAGTACTTC.

J is TRBJ1-4 and V is TRBV13, with a tentative D call TRBD1 (6 bases). This CDR3 region has 14 residues. With 5 bases removed from V and 5 bases from J, the gap between germline ends came to 12 bases. Germline CDR1 reads PRHDT; CDR2 reads FYEKMQ (reference sequence). The CDR3 nucleotides are TGTGCCAGCAGCGCGACAGGTACCAATGAAAAACTGTTTTTT. It specifies CASSATGTNEKLFF.

In nucleotides, the CDR3 is TGTGCCAGCAGCTCGGGGGGGATCACTGAAGCTTTCTTT. Translating gives CASSSGGITEAFF. This sequence joins TRBV7-6 and TRBJ1-1, with D possibly being TRBD1 (5 bases). This CDR3 spans 13 amino acids. Germline V gives CDR1 SGHVS, CDR2 FNYEAQ. V lost 4 bases and J lost 4, with 10 bases in between.

Only a few counts were recorded for this clone. The V and J genes are TRBV6-6 and TRBJ2-1; weak D call: TRBD2 (5 bases). The CDR3 spans 13 residues. Germline V gives CDR1 MNHNY, CDR2 SVGAGI (reference sequence). V dropped 5 bases and J dropped 4 bases, with 9 bases sitting between them. This CDR3 reads CASSNTRYNEQFF. DNA for the CDR3: TGTGCCAGCAGTAATACTAGATACAATGAGCAGTTCTTC.